The 30 T cell receptor beta chains below were found in one sample sequenced in a study of CD8+ T cells in alopecia areata (dated by TCRdb to the late 2010s). The treatment or condition label here, explained by the study, means: oral pan-JAK inhibitor, 5-10 mg twice daily. The receptor library was made with the immunoSEQ multiplex PCR assay. For TCR sequencing, RNA was extracted from every sample and reverse transcribed into cDNA to serve as template. TCRdb holds this immuneACCESS table with in-frame rearrangements only. Some clones are missing; in checked studies, unresolved V genes explain under half, and the rest has no known cause. The sample has approximately 220,000 clones on record, around two fifths of them singletons. Jointly, the top ten make up around 0.48% of the sample. The sequenced sample was CD4+ T cells sorted from blood, obtained at week 34, from a patient treated with tofacitinib. The receptors shown here come from a human donor with alopecia areata.

A word on this clone: The sample has other DNA sequences that encode this CDR3 too. The chain uses TRBV5-6 and TRBJ2-3; D is ambiguous. The germline V gene has CDR1 SGHDT and CDR2 YYEEEE. CDR3 length: 11 amino acids. Deletions cut 5 bases from V and 4 bases from J, with 5 bases between. For the CDR3, the DNA is TGTGCCAGCAGTCTCGCAGATACGCAGTATTTT. Translation: CASSLADTQYF. Based on the CDR3 plus reference TRBV5-6 and TRBJ2-3, the full variable domain is DAGVTQSPTHLIKTRGQQVTLRCSPKSGHDTVSWYQQALGQGPQFIFQYYEEEERQRGNFPDRFSGHQFPNYSSELNVNALLLGDSALYLCASSLADTQYFGPGTRLTVL.

This chain joins TRBV30 and TRBJ1-2; D uncertain. The ends were cut back, 7 bases at V and 4 bases at J, with 13 bases in the middle. The V gene's germline CDR1 is GTSNPN and CDR2 SVGIG (reference sequence). CDR3 length equals 12 residues. Here the CDR3 reads CASTEQLYGYTF. As DNA, the CDR3 is TGTGCCTCTACAGAACAACTCTATGGCTACACCTTC.

This clone was picked up a small number of times. The rearrangement links TRBV5-1 to TRBJ2-1; D could derive from TRBD1 or TRBD2 (5 bases each). The CDR3 has 15 amino acids. Trimming removed 4 bases at V and 10 bases at J, with 21 bases between. The V gene's germline CDR1 is SGHRS and CDR2 YFSETQ. This chain's CDR3 is CASSAKSPGPNEQFF. Written as DNA, the CDR3 is TGCGCCAGCAGCGCCAAGTCTCCGGGACCCAACGAGCAGTTCTTC.

V is TRBV30 and J is TRBJ2-3; possible D gene TRBD2, 5 bases. Trimming took 2 bases from V and 4 from J, leaving 7 bases between them. Germline V gene sequence: CDR1 GTSNPN, CDR2 SVGIG (reference sequence). CDR3 length: 12 residues. This CDR3 is CAWSPRADTQYF. The CDR3, as DNA: TGTGCCTGGAGTCCGAGGGCAGATACGCAGTATTTT.

This chain uses TRBV29-1 with TRBJ2-1; 10 nucleotides match TRBD1. The CDR3 sequence is 13 residues long. V was clipped by 8 bases and J by 7 bases; unmatched bases: 8. Germline V gene data show CDR1 as SQVTM and CDR2 as ANQGSEA. CDR3 nucleotides: TGCAGCCACCGACAGGGGGCAGGGAATGAGCAGTTCTTC. Its protein product is CSHRQGAGNEQFF.

The V call is TRBV29-1, the J call TRBJ1-1; D call uncertain. Germline values: CDR1 SQVTM, CDR2 ANQGSEA. The CDR3 sequence is 13 residues long. V was pared by 6 bases and J by 3 bases, with 14 bases between. This CDR3 reads CSVSPLTYTEAFF. DNA of the CDR3: TGCAGCGTGTCCCCCCTTACCTACACTGAAGCTTTCTTT.

The gene calls are TRBV15 and TRBJ2-7; D is unresolved. Germline assignment: CDR1 LNHNV and CDR2 YYDKDF (reference sequence). V was trimmed by 2 bases and J by 4 bases, leaving 9 bases between them. The CDR3 totals 13 residues. The CDR3 is CATSRTGVYEQYF. The CDR3 DNA is TGTGCCACCAGCAGAACTGGAGTTTACGAGCAGTACTTC.

This clone was seen more than once but under ten times. The chain couples TRBV6-5 to TRBJ2-3, with D perhaps matching TRBD2 (7 bases). CDR3 length: 16 amino acids. V lost 4 bases and J 4 bases, leaving 18 bases between the germline ends. Per the germline V gene, CDR1 is MNHEY and CDR2 is SVGAGI. CDR3 nucleotides: TGTGCCAGCAGTTCCCCGACCCGAGGGGGGGCAGATACGCAGTATTTT. It translates to CASSSPTRGGADTQYF.

Notes on this clone: The sample has other DNA sequences that encode this CDR3 too. This sequence joins TRBV7-3 and TRBJ1-2; TRBD1 agrees at 7 bases. Per the germline V gene, CDR1 is SGHTA and CDR2 is FQGTGA. This CDR3 spans 14 amino acids. V lost 5 bases, J lost 2 bases, and 5 bases stayed unmatched. The CDR3 loop is CASSPTTGNYGYTF. The CDR3 region has the DNA TGTGCCAGCAGCCCCACGACAGGGAACTATGGCTACACCTTC.

The chain combines TRBV11-1 with TRBJ1-1; no firm D call. The CDR3 is made up of 16 amino acids. Trimming took off 6 bases at V and 0 bases at J, with 17 bases between the two ends. Germline V CDR1 and CDR2: SGHAT, FQDESV (reference sequence). For the CDR3, the DNA is TGTGCCAGCAGGTCTCTTAAGGGAAACATGAACACTGAAGCTTTCTTT. It specifies CASRSLKGNMNTEAFF.

The chain employs TRBV28 and TRBJ2-5; no reliable D call. The V end was cut by 6 bases, the J end by 1 base, with 9 bases between. Germline V gene data show CDR1 as MDHEN and CDR2 as SYDVKM. There are 13 residues in the CDR3. CDR3: CASRLPSQETQYF. As DNA, the CDR3 is TGTGCCAGCAGACTGCCCAGCCAAGAGACCCAGTACTTC.

This chain connects TRBV7-8 to TRBJ1-1; perhaps TRBD1 as D (5 bases). Trimming took off 5 bases at V and 4 bases at J, with 11 bases between the two ends. The V gene's germline CDR1 is SGHVS and CDR2 FQNEAQ. This CDR3 is built from 13 residues. The CDR3 coding sequence is TGTGCCAGCAGCCAAGCGGGGGGCACTGAAGCTTTCTTT. Translating gives CASSQAGGTEAFF.

This clone has just a few counts. CDR3 nucleotide sequence: TGTGCCAGCAGCTCCGAACTTCAGGGAAACACCATATATTTT. This sequence encodes CASSSELQGNTIYF. This chain connects TRBV7-9 to TRBJ1-3; no clear D. The CDR3 spans 14 residues. Germline CDR1 is SEHNR and CDR2 is FQNEAQ (reference sequence). The V gene lost 4 bases and the J gene lost 4 bases, with 11 bases spanning the gap.

This clone was observed a few times. The chain joins TRBV7-9 to TRBJ2-5; no clear D. Germline V CDR1 and CDR2: SEHNR, FQNEAQ (reference sequence). This CDR3 has 13 residues. V lost 5 bases to trimming and J lost 7 bases, with 14 bases between them. Here the CDR3 reads CASSISSRRTQYF. The CDR3 DNA sequence: TGTGCCAGCAGCATCTCCTCCAGGCGGACCCAGTACTTC.

This clone was seen a few times. The chain carries TRBV5-1 and TRBJ1-2, with D unclear. Trimming removed 0 bases at V and 6 bases at J, with 12 bases between. Germline V gene lookup returns CDR1 SGHRS and CDR2 YFSETQ. This CDR3 is 14 amino acids long. This CDR3 reads CASSLDGRRNGYTF. In nucleotides, the CDR3 is TGCGCCAGCAGCTTGGACGGCAGGAGAAATGGCTACACCTTC.

The chain carries TRBV7-2 and TRBJ1-4; 7 bases align to TRBD1. The CDR3 extends over 13 amino acids. The V and J ends lost 5 bases and 8 bases, in that order; junction bases with no gene match: 5. Germline assignment: CDR1 SGHTA and CDR2 FQGNSA. The CDR3 reads CASSRGGGEKLFF. The CDR3, as DNA: TGTGCCAGCAGCCGTGGAGGGGGCGAAAAACTGTTTTTT.

This clone was counted many times. The V and J genes are TRBV4-2 and TRBJ2-1; D tentatively reads TRBD1 or TRBD2 (6 bases each). The CDR3 covers 16 residues. V was clipped by 1 base and J by 4 bases, with 14 bases between them. CDR1 and CDR2 (germline): LGHNA, YNFKEQ. DNA for the CDR3: TGTGCCAGCAGCCAAGTAGCCGGGGGCGCGTACAATGAGCAGTTCTTC. Protein product: CASSQVAGGAYNEQFF.

The chain is built from TRBV25-1 and TRBJ2-1, with D hard to call. There are 14 residues in the CDR3. V dropped 1 base and J dropped 8 bases, with 12 bases sitting between them. Germline V gene data show CDR1 as MGHDK and CDR2 as SYGVNS. Here the CDR3 DNA reads TGTGCCAGCAGTGAATTGGGTCTTTCGGATGAGCAGTTCTTC. Residues: CASSELGLSDEQFF.

V and J are TRBV28 and TRBJ2-7, with 11 bases lining up with TRBD1. This CDR3 spans 16 amino acids. Germline loops: CDR1 MDHEN, CDR2 SYDVKM. Trimming took 5 bases from V and 7 from J; bases not matched to a gene: 13. CDR3 sequence reads: CASSPLRTGGLTEQYF. Written as DNA, the CDR3 is TGTGCCAGCAGTCCCCTCCGGACAGGGGGCTTAACGGAGCAGTACTTC.

This clone came up a few times. V and J are TRBV25-1 and TRBJ2-3; D perhaps matches TRBD1 (6 bases). CDR1 and CDR2 from the germline V gene are MGHDK and SYGVNS. The V gene lost 1 base and the J gene lost 7 bases, with 15 bases spanning the gap. The CDR3 has 15 residues. CDR3 loop: CASSELGGWANTQYF. CDR3 bases: TGTGCCAGCAGTGAATTAGGGGGTTGGGCAAATACGCAGTATTTT.

V and J are TRBV27 and TRBJ2-1; D perhaps matches TRBD1 (5 bases). Deletions cut 6 bases from V and 10 bases from J, with 16 bases between. CDR3 length equals 13 residues. CDR1 MNHEY and CDR2 SMNVEV come from the germline V gene (reference sequence). The CDR3 reads CASRNPGLWEQFF. The CDR3 coding sequence is TGTGCCAGCAGAAACCCAGGGCTATGGGAGCAGTTCTTC.

In the case of this clone: The identical CDR3 is also encoded by other nucleotide sequences in the sample. DNA for the CDR3: TGTGCCTGGAGTGTACAGGGCTATGGCTACACCTTC. Its protein is CAWSVQGYGYTF. The chain couples TRBV30 to TRBJ1-2; possible D gene TRBD1, 6 bases. Germline V gene sequence: CDR1 GTSNPN, CDR2 SVGIG (reference sequence). V was pared by 0 bases and J by 4 bases, with 6 bases between. The CDR3 covers 12 residues.

This clone was counted a few times. The rearrangement uses TRBV30 and TRBJ2-5; D is perhaps TRBD2 (6 bases). The CDR3 sequence is 13 residues long. Germline CDR1 GTSNPN, CDR2 SVGIG (reference sequence). V lost 8 bases to trimming and J lost 2 bases, with 15 bases between them. The CDR3 DNA reads TGTGCCGGTACGGGGCTAGCGCAAGAGACCCAGTACTTC. Its translation is CAGTGLAQETQYF.

V gene TRBV10-3 combines with J gene TRBJ2-4, with 7 bases fitting TRBD2. Germline CDR1 ENHRY, CDR2 SYGVKD. Germline trimming cut 2 bases from V and 1 base from J; bases unmatched to any gene: 8. The CDR3 is made up of 17 amino acids. The CDR3, as DNA: TGTGCCATCAGTGAGCCACTAGCGAAAGGGGCCAAAAACATTCAGTACTTC. It is translated as CAISEPLAKGAKNIQYF.

This clone occurred a few times. A junction end diverges from the germline sequence, so it may reflect a read error. This sequence joins TRBV18 and TRBJ1-3, with TRBD1 as a possible D gene (5 bases). The CDR3 has 15 amino acids. CDR1 KGHSH and CDR2 LQKENI come from the germline V gene. The CDR3 DNA reads TGTGCCAGCTCCCCACCGGGGCGAACGGGAAACACCATATATTTT. This translates into CASSPPGRTGNTIYF. The full variable domain, rest sourced from reference TRBV18 and TRBJ1-3, is NAGVMQNPRHLVRRRGQEARLRCSPMKGHSHVYWYRQLPEEGLKFMVYLQKENIIDESGMPKERFSAEFPKEGPSILRIQQVVRGDSAAYFCASSPPGRTGNTIYFGEGSWLTVV.

This clone occurred a few times. The chain carries TRBV19 and TRBJ2-7, with D hard to call. V dropped 8 bases and J dropped 3 bases, with 17 bases sitting between them. This CDR3 is 14 amino acids long. Germline assignment: CDR1 LNHDA and CDR2 SQIVND (reference sequence). CDR3 in DNA: TGTGCCAGTTCCATGATGGGCCCACTCTACGAGCAGTACTTC. Amino acids: CASSMMGPLYEQYF.

There are a few counts of this clone. The chain couples TRBV7-2 to TRBJ1-1; D is unclear. The ends were cut back, 3 bases at V and 5 bases at J, with 7 bases in the middle. Germline lookup yields CDR1 SGHTA and CDR2 FQGNSA. This CDR3 comprises 12 residues. CDR3 region: CASSFRPTEAFF. CDR3 nucleotide sequence: TGTGCCAGCAGCTTCCGGCCGACTGAAGCTTTCTTT.

The chain couples TRBV19 to TRBJ1-2; 7 positions match TRBD1. This CDR3 spans 15 amino acids. The junction had 6 bases not matched to a gene; V was cut back by 5 bases and J by 0 bases. From germline, CDR1 is LNHDA and CDR2 SQIVND (reference sequence). As DNA, the CDR3 is TGTGCCAGTAGTCTACCGACAGGGACTAACTATGGCTACACCTTC. Translated: CASSLPTGTNYGYTF.

The chain uses TRBV27 and TRBJ2-2; D may be TRBD2 (5 bases). CDR1 is MNHEY and CDR2 is SMNVEV in the germline V gene (reference sequence). CDR3 length equals 15 residues. V lost 4 bases and J 1 base, leaving 10 bases between the germline ends. Written as DNA, the CDR3 is TGTGCCAGCAGTTGGGAACGGGGGAACACCGGGGAGCTGTTTTTT. Translated: CASSWERGNTGELFF.

Comment on this clone: Other DNA sequences in the same sample also yield this CDR3. The CDR3 is CSVGGDTQYF. In DNA, the CDR3 is TGCAGCGTTGGGGGCGATACGCAGTATTTT. The V gene is TRBV29-1, the J gene TRBJ2-3, with a possible D match to TRBD1 (5 bases). V was trimmed by 4 bases and J by 6 bases, leaving 5 bases between them. The CDR3 runs to 10 residues. CDR1 is SQVTM, CDR2 ANQGSEA, per germline.